Below, 17 T cell receptor beta chains from the same sample are listed, as sequenced in a study of shared clonotypes between healthy human individuals. The naive CD8 fraction comprised CD45RO-negative cells positively selected for CCR7 and excluded terminally differentiated effector memory CD45RA+ cells. Generated by immunoSEQ multiplex PCR, the TCRdb table keeps only in-frame clones and is missing some. The table records millions of clones, about 95% of them present only once. The sequenced sample consisted of naive CD8+ T cells sorted from blood. The receptors stem from a man aged 18 to 30 in good health.

Note on this clone: Other DNA sequences in this sample translate to the same CDR3. The chain combines TRBV4-1 with TRBJ2-7, with D maybe TRBD2 (6 bases). This CDR3 has 14 residues. Germline CDR1 is MGHRA and CDR2 is YSYEKL. V was clipped by 2 bases and J by 3 bases, with 11 bases between them. Here the CDR3 reads CASSQTSGDYEQYF. CDR3 in DNA: TGCGCCAGCAGCCAAACATCGGGGGACTACGAGCAGTACTTC.

This clone appeared a few times. The V gene is TRBV5-4, the J gene TRBJ2-2, with 8 nucleotides matching TRBD2. V was clipped by 4 bases and J by 6 bases; unmatched bases: 17. Germline V gives CDR1 SGHNT, CDR2 YYREEE (reference sequence). The CDR3 spans 18 residues. In DNA form, the CDR3 reads TGTGCCAGCAGCCGATTGGGCGGGAGGATCAGTGGTGCCGGGGAGCTGTTTTTT. Encoded protein: CASSRLGGRISGAGELFF.

The chain is built from TRBV30 and TRBJ1-5; D remains ambiguous. Trimming removed 4 bases from V and 1 base from J, with 8 bases in between. Germline CDR1 is GTSNPN and CDR2 is SVGIG (reference sequence). The CDR3 extends over 13 amino acids. The chain's CDR3 is CAWIRESNQPQHF. In DNA form, the CDR3 reads TGTGCCTGGATAAGGGAAAGCAATCAGCCCCAGCATTTT. The entire variable domain, with the rest obtained from reference TRBV30 and TRBJ1-5, is as follows: SQTIHQWPATLVQPVGSPLSLECTVEGTSNPNLYWYRQAAGRGLQLLFYSVGIGQISSEVPQNLSASRPQDRQFILSSKKLLLSDSGFYLCAWIRESNQPQHFGDGTRLSIL.

This clone was picked up one time. The V gene is TRBV30, the J gene TRBJ1-1; D may be TRBD1 (6 bases). The germline V gene encodes CDR1 GTSNPN and CDR2 SVGIG (reference sequence). CDR3 length: 12 amino acids. V was pared by 5 bases and J by 5 bases, with 12 bases between. The CDR3 protein is CAWSIGTTEAFF. The CDR3 DNA sequence: TGTGCCTGGTCGATCGGGACAACTGAAGCTTTCTTT.

The chain carries TRBV13 and TRBJ2-5; 9 nucleotides agree with TRBD2. The CDR3 contains 16 residues. Looked up from germline, CDR1 is PRHDT and CDR2 is FYEKMQ (reference sequence). Trimming took 5 bases from V and 5 from J; bases not matched to a gene: 12. This CDR3 reads CASSLKTSGYGETQYF. Here the CDR3 DNA reads TGTGCCAGCAGCCTGAAGACTAGCGGATACGGGGAGACCCAGTACTTC.

V is TRBV7-9 and J is TRBJ2-1; the D is unclear. Germline loops: CDR1 SEHNR, CDR2 FQNEAQ (reference sequence). This CDR3 contains 15 residues. V was clipped by 5 bases and J by 5 bases, with 16 bases between them. The CDR3 coding sequence is TGTGCCAGCAGCCAAGAAAAGGGCCTCAACAATGAGCAGTTCTTC. Amino acid sequence: CASSQEKGLNNEQFF.

The CDR3 DNA follows: TGTGCCAGCAGCTTAGAAGGGGTTCACACCGGGGAGCTGTTTTTT. Amino acids: CASSLEGVHTGELFF. The gene calls are TRBV7-9 and TRBJ2-2, with D maybe TRBD1 (5 bases). The germline V gene encodes CDR1 SEHNR and CDR2 FQNEAQ (reference sequence). V dropped 1 base and J dropped 3 bases, with 9 bases sitting between them. The CDR3 is 15 residues long.

This clone showed up just once. CDR3 residues: CASSSGTGVMNTEAFF. CDR3 DNA: TGTGCCAGCAGCTCGGGGACAGGGGTGATGAACACTGAAGCTTTCTTT. This chain uses TRBV5-4 with TRBJ1-1, with 10 bases fitting TRBD1. This CDR3 spans 16 amino acids. Trimming cost V 3 bases and J 0 bases; bases outside gene matches: 5. Germline V gene lookup returns CDR1 SGHNT and CDR2 YYREEE (reference sequence).

A single count supports this clone. This sequence joins TRBV27 and TRBJ2-3; D remains unclear. The CDR3 loop spans 13 amino acids. V lost 2 bases, J lost 6 bases, and 9 bases lay in between. The germline V gene has CDR1 MNHEY and CDR2 SMNVEV (reference sequence). The CDR3 DNA sequence: TGTGCCAGCAGTTTAACCCTTGAGGATACGCAGTATTTT. Encoded protein: CASSLTLEDTQYF.

The rearrangement joins TRBV19 to TRBJ1-2, with D unclear. Germline V gives CDR1 LNHDA, CDR2 SQIVND (reference sequence). The CDR3 is 15 amino acids. Deletions cut 0 bases from V and 6 bases from J, with 14 bases between. The CDR3: CASSIDQGSRNGYTF. The CDR3 region has the DNA TGTGCCAGTAGTATAGATCAAGGGAGCCGGAATGGCTACACCTTC.

The CDR3 here is CASSYLNQETQYF. The CDR3, as DNA: TGTGCCAGCAGTTACTTGAACCAAGAGACCCAGTACTTC. The chain recombines TRBV2 with TRBJ2-5; D uncertain. Trimming pared 5 bases from V and 0 bases from J, leaving 7 bases between. Germline V gene lookup returns CDR1 SNHLY and CDR2 FYNNEI. There are 13 residues in the CDR3.

The chain carries TRBV2 and TRBJ2-1; the match to TRBD2 covers 9 bases. In germline, CDR1 is SNHLY, CDR2 FYNNEI. The ends lost 6 bases at V and 4 bases at J; junction bases unmatched: 7. The length of the CDR3 is 15 residues. The CDR3 coding sequence is TGTGCCAGCAGAGTCAGGACTAGCGTTTACAATGAGCAGTTCTTC. It encodes CASRVRTSVYNEQFF. The full variable domain, its missing parts supplied by reference TRBV2 and TRBJ2-1, is EPEVTQTPSHQVTQMGQEVILRCVPISNHLYFYWYRQILGQKVEFLVSFYNNEISEKSEIFDDQFSVERPDGSNFTLKIRSTKLEDSAMYFCASRVRTSVYNEQFFGPGTRLTVL.

The chain recombines TRBV11-3 with TRBJ2-2; 10 nucleotides align to TRBD2. V shed 4 bases, J shed 5 bases, and the junction held 10 bases outside the gene matches. The germline CDR1 and CDR2 sequences are SGHNT and YENEEA. The CDR3 consists of 17 residues. The CDR3 coding sequence is TGTGCCAGCAGCTCACGCGAGGCAGCGGGAGGGACCGGGGAGCTGTTTTTT. Translation: CASSSREAAGGTGELFF.

Note on this clone: Other nucleotide sequences from this sample produce the same CDR3. This chain's CDR3 is CASGSGLSNQPQHF. The CDR3 DNA reads TGTGCTAGCGGATCAGGGTTAAGCAATCAGCCCCAGCATTTT. The V and J genes are TRBV12-5 and TRBJ1-5; possibly TRBD1 for D (5 bases). The germline V and J ends were trimmed by 9 bases and 1 base, with 13 bases remaining between them. This CDR3 spans 14 amino acids. CDR1 is LGHNT, CDR2 FRNRAP, per germline.

The chain is built from TRBV27 and TRBJ2-7, with TRBD1 matching over 7 bases. This CDR3 spans 14 amino acids. CDR1 is MNHEY, CDR2 SMNVEV, per germline (reference sequence). The trim removed 2 bases at V and 3 bases at J, leaving 4 bases unmatched. In nucleotides, the CDR3 is TGTGCCAGCAGTTTAGAGGGGGCGCACTACGAGCAGTACTTC. It encodes CASSLEGAHYEQYF.

The rearrangement uses TRBV19 and TRBJ2-2; 10 bases are shared with TRBD2. CDR1 and CDR2 (germline): LNHDA, SQIVND (reference sequence). Trimming removed 5 bases from V and 3 bases from J; junction bases left unmatched: 3. The CDR3 extends over 15 amino acids. CDR3 bases: TGTGCCAGTAGTCAACTAGCGGGGTACACCGGGGAGCTGTTTTTT. This gives the protein CASSQLAGYTGELFF.

This sequence joins TRBV10-1 and TRBJ2-4; D is uncertain. This CDR3 is built from 16 residues. V was trimmed by 0 bases and J by 0 bases, leaving 9 bases between them. Germline V gives CDR1 WNHNN, CDR2 SYGVQD (reference sequence). CDR3 DNA: TGCGCCAGCAGTGAGTCTGGAGACTTAGCCAAAAACATTCAGTACTTC. Protein product: CASSESGDLAKNIQYF.